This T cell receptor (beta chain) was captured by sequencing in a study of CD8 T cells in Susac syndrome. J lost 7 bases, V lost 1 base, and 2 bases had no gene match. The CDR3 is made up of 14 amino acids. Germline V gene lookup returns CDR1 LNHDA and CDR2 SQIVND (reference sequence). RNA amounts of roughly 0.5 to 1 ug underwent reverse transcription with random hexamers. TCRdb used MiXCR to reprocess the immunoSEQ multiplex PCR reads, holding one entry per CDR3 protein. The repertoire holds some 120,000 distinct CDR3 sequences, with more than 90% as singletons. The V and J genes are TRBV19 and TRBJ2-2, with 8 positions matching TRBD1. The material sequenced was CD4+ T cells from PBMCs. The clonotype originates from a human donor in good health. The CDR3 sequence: CASSIGTGFGELFF. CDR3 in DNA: TGTGCCAGTAGTATAGGGACAGGGTTCGGGGAGCTGTTTTTT. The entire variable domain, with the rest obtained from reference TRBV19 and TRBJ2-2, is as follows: DGGITQSPKYLFRKEGQNVTLSCEQNLNHDAMYWYRQDPGQGLRLIYYSQIVNDFQKGDIAEGYSVSREKKESFPLTVTSAQKNPTAFYLCASSIGTGFGELFFGEGSRLTVL.